These T cell receptor beta chains were read from a single sample in a study of Graves' ophthalmopathy and Graves' hyperthyroidism. A single record per CDR3 protein comes from TCRdb applying MiXCR to the multiplex PCR reads. The sample comprises hundreds of thousands of distinct CDR3 sequences, about 38% of which are singletons, and under 3.5% rests with the top ten. The sequenced material came from peripheral blood. The receptors were sampled from an adult man with Graves' ophthalmopathy. CDR3s include the opening cysteine and the closing phenylalanine or tryptophan. A D gene is named only where the DNA matches it firmly. Size is stated for part of the rows, as once, few or many counts, or as a class when the clone is expanded.

cdr3_nt: TGTGCCAGCAGTTGGGGTAAGGGGGAGGCATCCTACGAGCAGTACTTC
cdr3_aa: CASSWGKGEASYEQYF
clone_size: NA
j_call: TRBJ2-7
d_call: NA
v_call: TRBV6-5

cdr3_nt: TGTGCCAGTAAGGCCGGGGAGCTGTTTTTT
cdr3_aa: CASKAGELFF
clone_size: many
j_call: TRBJ2-2
d_call: NA
v_call: TRBV19

cdr3_nt: TGTGCCAGCAGCTTGGCCCTCCGGACAGGGGGCGGCTCACCCCTCCACTTT
cdr3_aa: CASSLALRTGGGSPLHF
clone_size: few
j_call: TRBJ1-6
d_call: TRBD1
v_call: TRBV9

cdr3_nt: TGTGCCAGTAGTATACCAGGGGTTAGCACCGGGGAGCTGTTTTTT
cdr3_aa: CASSIPGVSTGELFF
clone_size: few
j_call: TRBJ2-2
d_call: NA
v_call: TRBV19

cdr3_nt: TGTGCCAGCAGCCCTATGGGGGGTATGAACAGGGTGCGAGGCACTGAAGCTTTCTTT
cdr3_aa: CASSPMGGMNRVRGTEAFF
clone_size: NA
j_call: TRBJ1-1
d_call: NA
v_call: TRBV13

cdr3_nt: TGCGCCAGCAGCCAAGATGCACAGATCTACACCTTC
cdr3_aa: CASSQDAQIYTF
clone_size: few
j_call: TRBJ1-2
d_call: NA
v_call: TRBV4-1

cdr3_nt: TGTGCCAGCAGCCAGGGCAATAGCAATCAGCCCCAGCATTTT
cdr3_aa: CASSQGNSNQPQHF
clone_size: many
j_call: TRBJ1-5
d_call: NA
v_call: TRBV9

cdr3_nt: TGTGCCAGCAGTACCCCGCGTCAACTGAACACTGAAGCTTTCTTT
cdr3_aa: CASSTPRQLNTEAFF
clone_size: few
j_call: TRBJ1-1
d_call: NA
v_call: TRBV6-2/TRBV6-3

cdr3_nt: TGTGCCAGCAGTCTAGGGCCTAGCGCAGAGACCCAGTACTTC
cdr3_aa: CASSLGPSAETQYF
clone_size: NA
j_call: TRBJ2-5
d_call: NA
v_call: TRBV11-2

cdr3_nt: TGTGCCATCAAGGACGGGGGGACGACCCAGTATTTT
cdr3_aa: CAIKDGGTTQYF
clone_size: NA
j_call: TRBJ2-3
d_call: TRBD2
v_call: TRBV10-3

cdr3_nt: TGTGCCAGCAGTCCCCCTGCGGCGCCAACTGAAGCTTTCTTT
cdr3_aa: CASSPPAAPTEAFF
clone_size: NA
j_call: TRBJ1-1
d_call: NA
v_call: TRBV25-1

cdr3_nt: TGTGCCAGCAGTGAATGGGGGAGGGGCTTCGGTGGCTACACCTTC
cdr3_aa: CASSEWGRGFGGYTF
clone_size: many
j_call: TRBJ1-2
d_call: NA
v_call: TRBV25-1

cdr3_nt: TGTGCCAGCAGTTTACTCCCCGGGACTGGGGCCTACGTCCTGACTTTC
cdr3_aa: CASSLLPGTGAYVLTF
clone_size: NA
j_call: TRBJ2-6
d_call: NA
v_call: TRBV6-6

cdr3_nt: TGCGCCAGCAGCACTAGCGGGGGGCCCTACAATGAGCAGTTCTTC
cdr3_aa: CASSTSGGPYNEQFF
clone_size: NA
j_call: TRBJ2-1
d_call: TRBD2
v_call: TRBV5-1

cdr3_nt: TGTGCCAGCAGCTTGCACAGGGGCGGGGAATCACCCCTCCACTTT
cdr3_aa: CASSLHRGGESPLHF
clone_size: many
j_call: TRBJ1-6
d_call: TRBD1
v_call: TRBV7-2

cdr3_nt: TGTGCCAGCAGACTTCTACAGGGGGACGGCGAGCAGTACTTC
cdr3_aa: CASRLLQGDGEQYF
clone_size: NA
j_call: TRBJ2-7
d_call: TRBD1
v_call: TRBV13

cdr3_nt: TGTGCCAGCAGTGAATCGGGTTTCTTT
cdr3_aa: CASSESGFF
clone_size: NA
j_call: TRBJ1-1
d_call: NA
v_call: TRBV2

cdr3_nt: TGTGCCAGCAGCCTGGGACTAGCGGGAGAAAAAAAGCAGTACTTC
cdr3_aa: CASSLGLAGEKKQYF
clone_size: NA
j_call: TRBJ2-7
d_call: TRBD2
v_call: TRBV3-1

cdr3_nt: TGTGCCAGCAGGCGGGACAGTCCCTTCGAGCAGTACTTC
cdr3_aa: CASRRDSPFEQYF
clone_size: NA
j_call: TRBJ2-7
d_call: NA
v_call: TRBV2

cdr3_nt: TGTGCCAGCAGCTTAGGCCGGGGGGAAGGTGACGGGGAGCTGTTTTTT
cdr3_aa: CASSLGRGEGDGELFF
clone_size: NA
j_call: TRBJ2-2
d_call: TRBD2
v_call: TRBV7-2

cdr3_nt: TGTGCCAGCAGCCGAACAGGGGAAGCTAACTATGGCTACACCTTC
cdr3_aa: CASSRTGEANYGYTF
clone_size: NA
j_call: TRBJ1-2
d_call: TRBD1
v_call: TRBV5-1

cdr3_nt: TGTGCCAGCAGCCAAGATGGGGGTGTCAGAGCCTACGAGCAGTACTTC
cdr3_aa: CASSQDGGVRAYEQYF
clone_size: few
j_call: TRBJ2-7
d_call: NA
v_call: TRBV3-1

cdr3_nt: TGTGCCAGTAGTCCCTTTGTTACCAGGGATGGTGGCTACACCTTC
cdr3_aa: CASSPFVTRDGGYTF
clone_size: NA
j_call: TRBJ1-2
d_call: NA
v_call: TRBV19

cdr3_nt: TGTGCCAGCAGCAGCAGCACAAGGGACACTGAAGCTTTCTTT
cdr3_aa: CASSSSTRDTEAFF
clone_size: many
j_call: TRBJ1-1
d_call: NA
v_call: TRBV5-8

cdr3_nt: TGTGCCAGCGGGGAGAGGCGCTATGGCTACACCTTC
cdr3_aa: CASGERRYGYTF
clone_size: NA
j_call: TRBJ1-2
d_call: NA
v_call: TRBV5-8

cdr3_nt: TGTGCCAGCAGCCACAGTGGGTCTGAAGCTTTCTTT
cdr3_aa: CASSHSGSEAFF
clone_size: many
j_call: TRBJ1-1
d_call: NA
v_call: TRBV7-9

cdr3_nt: TGTGCCAGCAGCGGACTGGAGACCCAGTACTTC
cdr3_aa: CASSGLETQYF
clone_size: many
j_call: TRBJ2-5
d_call: NA
v_call: TRBV7-9

cdr3_nt: TGTGCCAGCAGCTCCGCCGGGACGGGAGCCTACAATGAGCAGTTCTTC
cdr3_aa: CASSSAGTGAYNEQFF
clone_size: many
j_call: TRBJ2-1
d_call: NA
v_call: TRBV7-3

cdr3_nt: TGTGCCAGCAGCTTAGCGGCTTCTAAAAGGGTGATCTTC
cdr3_aa: CASSLAASKRVIF
clone_size: NA
j_call: TRBJ2-1
d_call: NA
v_call: TRBV7-2

cdr3_nt: TGTGCCAGCAGCTCAGGACTAGCGGGGGACAACGTCCTGACTTTC
cdr3_aa: CASSSGLAGDNVLTF
clone_size: NA
j_call: TRBJ2-6
d_call: TRBD2
v_call: TRBV7-8

cdr3_nt: TGCAGCTCGCCCCGGACAGGGGTGTTCGGCTATGGCTACACCTTC
cdr3_aa: CSSPRTGVFGYGYTF
clone_size: NA
j_call: TRBJ1-2
d_call: TRBD1
v_call: TRBV29-1

cdr3_nt: TGTGCCAGCAGCCAAACAGAGGTCGGGGCCCAGTACTTC
cdr3_aa: CASSQTEVGAQYF
clone_size: NA
j_call: TRBJ2-5
d_call: NA
v_call: TRBV3-1

cdr3_nt: TGCGCCAGCAGCCCGTTAGGGACTAGCGCAACCTACGAGCAGTACTTC
cdr3_aa: CASSPLGTSATYEQYF
clone_size: many
j_call: TRBJ2-7
d_call: TRBD2
v_call: TRBV5-1

cdr3_nt: TGCAGTGCCACCGGACACCTTCCTCCCGAGCAGTACTTC
cdr3_aa: CSATGHLPPEQYF
clone_size: NA
j_call: TRBJ2-7
d_call: NA
v_call: TRBV20-1

cdr3_nt: TGCAGTGCTAGAGCCGGGACAGGGGACCTGGAGACCCAGTACTTC
cdr3_aa: CSARAGTGDLETQYF
clone_size: NA
j_call: TRBJ2-5
d_call: TRBD1
v_call: TRBV20-1

cdr3_nt: TGCGCCAGCAGCCGGGAAGGGGAGTCACCCCTCCACTTT
cdr3_aa: CASSREGESPLHF
clone_size: few
j_call: TRBJ1-6
d_call: NA
v_call: TRBV4-3

cdr3_nt: TGTGCCAGCAGCTTAGGAGTAGCGGGGGGGTGGGAAGAGACCCAGTACTTC
cdr3_aa: CASSLGVAGGWEETQYF
clone_size: NA
j_call: TRBJ2-5
d_call: TRBD2
v_call: TRBV11-2